A single T cell receptor (beta chain) is shown here with its context. Its antigen is still unknown. No base quality information exists; no much larger clone differs at one position. Taken with the paper, the label for time point translates to: about 28 days (+/-7) after the second vaccine dose. AZD1222 recipients whose second dose came at about 4 weeks and those whose second dose came at about 12 weeks were combined into one group, since spike-specific TCR depth and breadth did not differ between the two schedules. Vaccinee samples were obtained from the UK trials COV001 and COV002, which included a single-blind randomized controlled phase 2/3 trial of AZD1222 (ChAdOx1 nCoV-19) in healthy adults. Trial participant PBMC samples were collected at day 0 and day 28 after the second dose for TCRbeta chain sequencing. The sample originates from a study of T cell responses to AZD1222 COVID-19 vaccine (dated by TCRdb to the early 2020s). About the investigation overall: TCR sequencing covered fewer than 250 trial participants: about 210 given two doses of AZD1222 and around 25 given two doses of MenACWY control vaccine. Trial participants were enrolled by age into 18-55, 56-69 and 70-plus year subgroups, with roughly 150, 30 and 60 TCR-sequenced participants respectively.

For CDR1 and CDR2, the germline V gene (reference sequence) lists LNHDA and SQIVND. The CDR3 covers 13 residues, taking in both the cysteine and the phenylalanine. The DNA shown is the 39-base CDR3, in frame from base 1. Germline trimming: 8 bases from V, 4 bases from J; junction bases outside gene matches: 3. General findings and caveats noted by the study authors: In the small 56-69-year group, the increase in depth fell short of significance, most likely because of low power. Reportedly, almost half of the unique spike-specific TCRs recognized epitopes lying outside the regions that are mutated in the B.1.351 and B.1.1.7 variants. Spike-specific TCR breadth and depth rose significantly after two AZD1222 doses compared with day 0 and with MenACWY recipients. Participants were mostly white British and included more females than males, and it was suggested by the authors that clonal diversity may have been underestimated. The whole spike protein was spanned by vaccine-associated CD4 TCRs, and dominant responses were seen in regions 160-218 and 743-854. Because no samples from the day 14 peak response were available, repertoires could be characterized only after the peak T cell response. Conclusions about previously exposed vaccinees are limited, since just five to seven AZD1222 recipients were seropositive for SARS-CoV-2 at baseline.

The CDR3 regions of human TCRbeta chains were analyzed by immunosequencing. In the original analysis: TCRs in the repertoires were matched against a reference library of SARS-CoV-2-specific TCRs that had been generated with the MIRA antigen-specificity platform. Breadth was defined as the fraction of unique TCRs that were SARS-CoV-2-associated, and depth was defined as the fraction of total T cells that were SARS-CoV-2-associated. Using the MIRA data, each spike-specific TCR was assigned both to the spike region to which the TCR was reactive and to a CD4 or CD8 class. Log10-transformed breadth and depth values were compared by one-way ANOVA with Sidak's multiple comparisons tests. This immuneACCESS table, as held by TCRdb, lists in-frame sequences with V and J called but not all clones. Of the missing ones, under half trace to an unresolved V gene in checked studies; the others have no known cause. V, J and clone size are taken as reported in that table, and D and trimming were inferred from the DNA itself. The sample profile shows tens of thousands of clones; 65% to 90% of them were found once. Together, the top ten hold approximately 9.9% of the sample.

The rearranged chain carries TRBV19 and TRBJ1-5; 9 bases in the junction line up with TRBD1. This TCR derives from an adult who received the AZD1222 COVID-19 vaccine. The sequencing here drew on peripheral blood, taken 28 days after the second AZD1222 dose. The CDR3: CASGTGINQPQHF. The DNA sequence is as follows: TGTGCCAGTGGGACAGGGATTAATCAGCCCCAGCATTTT.